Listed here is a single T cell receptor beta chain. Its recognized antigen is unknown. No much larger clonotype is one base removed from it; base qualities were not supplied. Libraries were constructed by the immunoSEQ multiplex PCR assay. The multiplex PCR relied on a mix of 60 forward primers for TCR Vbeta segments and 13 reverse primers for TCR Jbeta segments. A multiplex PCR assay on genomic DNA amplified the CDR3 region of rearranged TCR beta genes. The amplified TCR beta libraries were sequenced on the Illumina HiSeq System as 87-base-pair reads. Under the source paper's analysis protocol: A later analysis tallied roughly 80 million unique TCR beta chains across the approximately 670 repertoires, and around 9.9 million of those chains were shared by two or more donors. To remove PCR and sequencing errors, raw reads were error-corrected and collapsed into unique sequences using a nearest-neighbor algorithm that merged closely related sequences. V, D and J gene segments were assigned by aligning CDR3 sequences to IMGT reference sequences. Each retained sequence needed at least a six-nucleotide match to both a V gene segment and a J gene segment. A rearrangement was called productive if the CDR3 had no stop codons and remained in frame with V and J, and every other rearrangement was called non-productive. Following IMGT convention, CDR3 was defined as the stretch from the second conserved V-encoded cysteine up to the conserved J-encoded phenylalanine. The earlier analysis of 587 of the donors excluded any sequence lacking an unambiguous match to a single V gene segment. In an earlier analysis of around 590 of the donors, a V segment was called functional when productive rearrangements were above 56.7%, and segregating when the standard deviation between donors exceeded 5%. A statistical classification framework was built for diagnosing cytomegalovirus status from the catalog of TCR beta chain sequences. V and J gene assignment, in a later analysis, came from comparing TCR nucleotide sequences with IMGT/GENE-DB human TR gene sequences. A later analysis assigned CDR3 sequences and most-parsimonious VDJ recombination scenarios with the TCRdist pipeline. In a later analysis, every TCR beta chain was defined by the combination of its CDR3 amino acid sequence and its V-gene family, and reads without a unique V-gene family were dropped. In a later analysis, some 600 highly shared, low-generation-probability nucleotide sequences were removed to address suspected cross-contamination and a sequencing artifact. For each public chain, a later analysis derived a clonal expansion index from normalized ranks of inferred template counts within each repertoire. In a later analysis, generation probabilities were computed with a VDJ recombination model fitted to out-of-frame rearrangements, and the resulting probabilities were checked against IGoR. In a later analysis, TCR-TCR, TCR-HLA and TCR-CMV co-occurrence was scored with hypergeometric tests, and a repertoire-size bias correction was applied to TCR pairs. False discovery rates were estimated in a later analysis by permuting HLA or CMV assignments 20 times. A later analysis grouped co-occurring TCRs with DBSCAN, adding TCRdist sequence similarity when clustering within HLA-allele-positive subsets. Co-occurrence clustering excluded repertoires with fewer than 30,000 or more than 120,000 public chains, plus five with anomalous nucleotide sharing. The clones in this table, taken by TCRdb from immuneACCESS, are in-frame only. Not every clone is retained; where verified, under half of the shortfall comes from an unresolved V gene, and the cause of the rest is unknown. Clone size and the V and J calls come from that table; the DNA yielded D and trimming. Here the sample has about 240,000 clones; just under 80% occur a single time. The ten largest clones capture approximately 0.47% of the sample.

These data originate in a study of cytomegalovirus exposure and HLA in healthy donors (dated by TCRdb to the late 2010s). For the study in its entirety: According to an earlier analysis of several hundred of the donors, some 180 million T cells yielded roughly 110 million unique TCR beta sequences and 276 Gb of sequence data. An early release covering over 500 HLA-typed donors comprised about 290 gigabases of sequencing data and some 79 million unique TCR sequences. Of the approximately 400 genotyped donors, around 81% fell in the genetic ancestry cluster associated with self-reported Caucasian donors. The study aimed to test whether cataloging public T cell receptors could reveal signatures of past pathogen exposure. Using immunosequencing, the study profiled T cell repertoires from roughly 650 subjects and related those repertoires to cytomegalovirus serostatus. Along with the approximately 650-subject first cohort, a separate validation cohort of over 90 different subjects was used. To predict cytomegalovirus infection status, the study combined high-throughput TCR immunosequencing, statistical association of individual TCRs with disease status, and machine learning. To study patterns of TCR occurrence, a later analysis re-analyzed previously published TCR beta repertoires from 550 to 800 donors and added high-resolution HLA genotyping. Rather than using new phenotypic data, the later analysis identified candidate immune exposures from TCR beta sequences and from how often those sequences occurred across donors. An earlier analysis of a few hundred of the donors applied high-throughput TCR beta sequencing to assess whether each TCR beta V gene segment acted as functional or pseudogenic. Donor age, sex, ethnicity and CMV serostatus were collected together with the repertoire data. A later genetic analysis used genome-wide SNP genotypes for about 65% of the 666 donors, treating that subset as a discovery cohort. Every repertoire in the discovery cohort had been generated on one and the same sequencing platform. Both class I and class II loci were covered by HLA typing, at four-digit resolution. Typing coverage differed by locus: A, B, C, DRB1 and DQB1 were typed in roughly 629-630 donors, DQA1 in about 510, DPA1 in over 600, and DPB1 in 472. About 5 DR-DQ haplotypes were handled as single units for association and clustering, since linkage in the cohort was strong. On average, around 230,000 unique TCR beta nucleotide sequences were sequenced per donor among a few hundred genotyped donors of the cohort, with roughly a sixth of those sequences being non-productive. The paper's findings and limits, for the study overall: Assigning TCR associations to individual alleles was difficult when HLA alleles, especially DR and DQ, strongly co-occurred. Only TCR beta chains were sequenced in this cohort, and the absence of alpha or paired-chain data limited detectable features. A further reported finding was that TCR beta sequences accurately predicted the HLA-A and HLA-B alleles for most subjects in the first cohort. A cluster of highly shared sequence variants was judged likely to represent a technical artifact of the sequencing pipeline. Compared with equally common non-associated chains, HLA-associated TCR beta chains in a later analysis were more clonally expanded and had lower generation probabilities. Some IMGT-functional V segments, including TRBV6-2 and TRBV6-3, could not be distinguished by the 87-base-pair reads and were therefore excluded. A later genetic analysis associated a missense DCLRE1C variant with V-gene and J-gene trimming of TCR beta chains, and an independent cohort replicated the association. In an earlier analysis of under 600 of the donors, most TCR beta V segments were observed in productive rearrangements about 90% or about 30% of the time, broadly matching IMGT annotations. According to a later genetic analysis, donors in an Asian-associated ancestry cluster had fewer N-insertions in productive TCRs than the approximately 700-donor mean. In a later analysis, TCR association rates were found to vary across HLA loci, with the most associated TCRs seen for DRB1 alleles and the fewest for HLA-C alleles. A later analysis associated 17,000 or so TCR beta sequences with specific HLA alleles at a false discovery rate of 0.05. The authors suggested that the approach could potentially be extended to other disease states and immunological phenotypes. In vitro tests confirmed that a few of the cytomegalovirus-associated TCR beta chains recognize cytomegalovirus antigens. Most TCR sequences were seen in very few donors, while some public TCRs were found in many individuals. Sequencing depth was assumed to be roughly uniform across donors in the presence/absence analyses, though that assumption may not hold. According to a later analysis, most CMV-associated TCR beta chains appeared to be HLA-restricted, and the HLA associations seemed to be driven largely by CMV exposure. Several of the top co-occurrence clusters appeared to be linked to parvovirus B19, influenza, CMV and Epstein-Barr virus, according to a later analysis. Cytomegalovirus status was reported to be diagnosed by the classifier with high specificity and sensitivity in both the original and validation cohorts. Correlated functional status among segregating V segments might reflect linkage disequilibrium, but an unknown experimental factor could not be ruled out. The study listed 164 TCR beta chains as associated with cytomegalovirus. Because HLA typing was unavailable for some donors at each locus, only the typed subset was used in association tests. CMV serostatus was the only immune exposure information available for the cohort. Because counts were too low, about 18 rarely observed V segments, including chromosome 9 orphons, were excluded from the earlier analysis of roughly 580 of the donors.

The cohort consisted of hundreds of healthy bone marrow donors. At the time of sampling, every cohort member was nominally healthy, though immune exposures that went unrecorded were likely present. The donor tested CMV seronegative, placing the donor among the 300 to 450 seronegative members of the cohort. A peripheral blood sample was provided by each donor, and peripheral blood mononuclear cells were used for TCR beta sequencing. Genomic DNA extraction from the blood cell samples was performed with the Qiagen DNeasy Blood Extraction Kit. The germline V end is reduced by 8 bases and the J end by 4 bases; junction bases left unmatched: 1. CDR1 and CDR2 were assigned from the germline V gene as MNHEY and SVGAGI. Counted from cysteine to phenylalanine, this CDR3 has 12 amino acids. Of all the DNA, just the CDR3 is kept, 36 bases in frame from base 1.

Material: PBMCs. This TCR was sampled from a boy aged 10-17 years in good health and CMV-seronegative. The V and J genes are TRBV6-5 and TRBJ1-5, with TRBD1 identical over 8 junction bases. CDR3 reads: CASRTGNQPQHF. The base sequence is TGTGCCAGCCGGACAGGGAATCAGCCCCAGCATTTT.